The subject of this entry is one TCR beta chain. The sample belongs to a study of blood T cell repertoires in COVID-19. Only in-frame clones appear in the TCRdb table, and some are missing; sequencing was by immunoSEQ multiplex PCR. The sample records some 200,000 clones, around 83% being singletons. CDR3 size: 13 residues. V shed 4 bases and J 8 bases; nucleotides not matched to a gene: 6. CDR1 and CDR2 from the germline V gene are SGHNT and YYREEE (reference sequence). Sequenced sample: peripheral blood. V and J are TRBV5-4 and TRBJ1-2; 9 bases line up with TRBD1. This clonotype was obtained from a woman aged 35 to 49 with acute or convalescent COVID-19. The CDR3 loop reads CASSVQGARGYTF. CDR3 DNA: TGTGCCAGCAGCGTACAGGGGGCGCGGGGCTACACCTTC.